A single sample gave rise to the 6 T cell receptor beta chains below, sequenced in a study of vaccination and CD4 T cells after COVID-19. Sequencing of cultured CD4+ T cell DNA used the Oncomine TCR Beta short-read assay. TCRdb processed the PCR reads anew with MiXCR; each CDR3 protein has one entry. Among about 12,000 distinct CDR3 sequences listed, 45% to 50% were seen once. Specified treatment: roughly nine-day PBMC culture with coronavirus spike peptide pools or control peptides (ViraFEST assay). For these TCRs, the target antigens are not known. The sequencing sample was made of CD4+ T cells from blood, cultured in vitro. These receptors were collected from a human donor who had recovered from COVID-19.

The chain is built from TRBV28 and TRBJ1-2, with D unresolved. The germline V gene has CDR1 MDHEN and CDR2 SYDVKM. Deletions cut 6 bases from V and 1 base from J, with 18 bases between. The CDR3 covers 16 residues. CDR3 coding DNA: TGTGCCAGCAGCCGAACCAATGGGCCCTTTAACTATGGCTACACCTTC. Translation: CASSRTNGPFNYGYTF.

V and J are TRBV7-6 and TRBJ1-6; 8 bases map to TRBD1. CDR1 and CDR2 from the germline V gene are SGHVS and FNYEAQ. There are 15 residues in the CDR3. V lost 5 bases and J lost 8; bases outside the gene matches: 8. The CDR3 coding sequence is TGTGCCAGCAGCCCCCGCAGGGGGCTTGATTCACCCCTCCACTTT. Its translation: CASSPRRGLDSPLHF.

This rearrangement joins TRBV18 to TRBJ1-5, with a tentative D call TRBD1 (6 bases). Germline V gene data show CDR1 as KGHSH and CDR2 as LQKENI. Between the trimmed V and J ends, which lost 3 bases and 7 bases, there was a span of 13 bases. This CDR3 has 14 residues. This chain's CDR3 is CASSPNSGAQPQHF. CDR3 DNA: TGTGCCAGCTCACCTAATTCAGGGGCCCAGCCCCAGCATTTT. The whole variable domain, filled in from reference TRBV18 and TRBJ1-5, reads NAGVMQNPRHLVRRRGQEARLRCSPMKGHSHVYWYRQLPEEGLKFMVYLQKENIIDESGMPKERFSAEFPKEGPSILRIQQVVRGDSAAYFCASSPNSGAQPQHFGDGTRLSIL.

This clonotype has only a few counts. The rearrangement uses TRBV28 and TRBJ1-1; possibly TRBD1 for D (6 bases). CDR1 and CDR2 (germline): MDHEN, SYDVKM. The length of the CDR3 is 14 residues. This chain's CDR3 is CALSGHAMNTEAFF. The CDR3 DNA reads as TGTGCGCTTTCGGGACACGCCATGAACACTGAAGCTTTCTTT.

In DNA form, the CDR3 reads TGTGCCAGCAGGGCGACGTACAGTCAGCCCCAGCATTTT. Encoded protein: CASRATYSQPQHF. The chain has TRBV2 and TRBJ1-5, with D unresolved. Trimming cost V 6 bases and J 6 bases, with 12 bases left between them. CDR1 and CDR2 (germline): SNHLY, FYNNEI. CDR3 length: 13 residues.

The sample holds a few counts of this clonotype. Written as DNA, the CDR3 is TGTGCCAGCAGAGGGACTAGCGGGAGGGCCTACAATGAGCAGTTCTTC. Residues: CASRGTSGRAYNEQFF. V usage is TRBV28 and J usage is TRBJ2-1; 16 positions agree with TRBD2. The germline V gene has CDR1 MDHEN and CDR2 SYDVKM. CDR3 length: 16 residues. The J segment lost 2 bases and the V segment lost 6 bases, leaving 1 base of the junction unmatched.